This paragraph reports one T cell receptor (beta chain). The specificity of this receptor is unknown. Per-base quality was not reported, and no clone a single base away is much larger than it. This record comes from a study of blood T cell repertoires in COVID-19 (dated by TCRdb to 2020 to 2021). Concerning the study at large: The collaborator samples originated in the United States, Italy and Spain and spanned the acute and convalescent phases of COVID-19. Where available, HLA class I and class II types were obtained from metadata supplied by the sample provider rather than from assay-based typing. The repertoires were released in a freely available public database meant as a resource for research on the immune response to SARS-CoV-2. Nearly every sample came with metadata listing a de-identified subject ID, COVID-19 status, age in years and sex. Samples were obtained from the ongoing ImmuneRACE study (first 160 participants) and from about 1,300 subjects provided by 6 global collaborators. The material from the prospective study consisted of cDNA or gDNA derived from T cells, B-cell-depleted T cells, or PBMCs. Subjects who had been exposed to COVID-19, were actively infected with it, or had recovered from it provided the deeply sampled blood TCRbeta repertoires that made up the dataset. What the research found in general, with its limitations: The quantity of clinical and demographic metadata differed by source and by participant and was supplied without curation.

The V and J ends are trimmed by 2 bases and 4 bases, leaving 14 bases between them. CDR3 length: 15 amino acids, cysteine to phenylalanine. Kept here is only the CDR3 DNA, which spans 45 bases and is read in frame from base 1. CDR1 and CDR2 are drawn from the germline V gene (reference sequence): WNHNN, SYGVQD. TCRbeta CDR3 regions were amplified from genomic DNA using the immunoSEQ Assay, a bias-controlled multiplex PCR. In the authors' own workflow: Nucleated cell counts per sample were estimated from amplification of reference gene primers within the assay. Sequence reads were collapsed and filtered to measure the absolute abundance of every unique TCRbeta CDR3 rearrangement. For each sample, productive Simpson clonality was calculated by taking the square root of Simpson's diversity index across productive rearrangements. Drawn from immuneACCESS, this table holds only the in-frame rearrangements with V and J called that TCRdb kept. Clones are partly lost; checked studies trace under half to an unresolved V gene and leave the rest unexplained. Clonal size and the V and J genes are those of that table, whereas D and trimming came from the DNA. The sample table lists 150,000 to 180,000 clones, about 80% of them with a count of one. In total, the top ten clones hold roughly 12% of the sample.

At one collaborating source in Seattle, patients were enrolled during active infection and were followed longitudinally through the course of disease. Whole blood was collected in K2EDTA tubes by collaborating institutions according to the institutions' own protocols. For TCRbeta analysis, collaborators shipped samples as frozen whole blood, isolated PBMCs, or DNA extracted from either of those sample types. The sample comprised peripheral blood. This receptor was taken from a woman aged 55 to 70 with COVID-19, enrolled during active disease. This receptor chain uses TRBV10-1 and TRBJ1-2; the D segment cannot be called with confidence. The CDR3 has the sequence CASSEDAGGLYGYTF. The nucleotide sequence reads as follows: TGCGCCAGCAGTGAGGACGCCGGAGGACTCTATGGCTACACCTTC.